This T cell receptor (beta chain) was recorded in a study of cytomegalovirus exposure and HLA in healthy donors. PCR primers comprised 60 Vbeta and 13 Jbeta primers. Profiled with immunoSEQ multiplex PCR; TCRdb holds only in-frame clones, not every one. The sample lists just over 200,000 clones, more than 75% occurring once. V trimming: 5 bases; J trimming: 10 bases; junction bases outside the gene matches: 12. Germline lookup yields CDR1 SGHNT and CDR2 YYREEE (reference sequence). The length of the CDR3 is 14 residues. Source material: PBMCs. This receptor was taken from a woman aged 40 to 49 in good health and CMV-seronegative. The rearrangement joins TRBV5-4 to TRBJ2-1; 7 bases line up with TRBD2. The CDR3 sequence is CASSKREYGGEQFF. The CDR3 region has the DNA TGTGCCAGCAGTAAGCGGGAATACGGAGGGGAGCAGTTCTTC.